Given below is one T cell receptor beta chain in context. This specimen comes from a study of blood T cell repertoires in COVID-19. Across the study: Researchers got acute and convalescent COVID-19 samples from the United States, Italy and Spain. Nucleic acid was either cDNA or gDNA, and it came from T cells, B-cell-depleted T cells, or PBMCs.

This CDR3 is 15 amino acids long. Germline CDR1 is MNHNS and CDR2 is SASEGT. V was shortened by 1 base and J by 3 bases, with 7 bases between the two germline ends. In the original processing: Estimation of nucleated cell counts relied on the amplification of reference gene primers. Measured with immunoSEQ multiplex PCR; TCRdb has only the in-frame clones, and not every one. V and J calls and clone size are those listed in that table; D and trimming were worked out from the DNA. Of over 150,000 clones listed, approximately 88% are singletons. J is TRBJ1-6 and V is TRBV6-1; perhaps TRBD1 as D (5 bases). What was sequenced was peripheral blood. This TCR came from a man aged 18 to 30 with active or convalescent COVID-19. The CDR3 DNA follows: TGTGCCAGCAGTGAAGGGGGCTACTATAATTCACCCCTCCACTTT. This gives the protein CASSEGGYYNSPLHF.